This entry lists 9 T cell receptor beta chains sequenced from one sample in a study of post-analysis software for immune sequencing data. Whole-study findings and limits: TRBV segments more frequent in patients than in controls numbered a few and included TRBV5-6, TRBV5-1 and TRBV20-1.

The antigens these receptors bind are not known. Each TCR beta cDNA library carried unique molecular identifiers. MiXCR, run by TCRdb on the PCR reads, gives a single entry per CDR3 protein. The data hold some 690,000 distinct CDR3 sequences, with 55% to 60% observed a single time. The specimen was blood. The source is a girl aged 2-10 years with multiple sclerosis.

This clonotype was counted only a few times. The rearrangement links TRBV12-3 or TRBV12-4 to TRBJ2-1; 10 nucleotides agree with TRBD1. The J segment lost 9 bases and the V segment lost 5 bases, leaving 10 bases of the junction unmatched. The CDR3 runs 15 residues. The CDR3 sequence: CASSPGTGEMVEQFF. The CDR3 nucleotides read TGTGCCAGCAGTCCCGGGACAGGGGAGATGGTTGAGCAGTTCTTC.

This clonotype was found a few times. Here the CDR3 DNA reads TGCAGTGCTAGTTCCCGACTAGCGGGAGGTTTGGATACGCAGTATTTT. It translates to CSASSRLAGGLDTQYF. The chain combines TRBV20-1 with TRBJ2-3, with TRBD2 identical over 13 bases. Germline V CDR1 and CDR2: DFQATT, SNEGSKA (reference sequence). CDR3 length: 16 amino acids. V shed 3 bases, J shed 6 bases, and the junction held 9 bases outside the gene matches.

This chain joins TRBV6-2 or TRBV6-3 and TRBJ2-5; 8 nucleotides line up with TRBD2. The CDR3 runs to 12 residues. V shed 6 bases, J shed 13 bases, and the junction held 10 bases outside the gene matches. Per germline, CDR1 MNHEY and CDR2 SVGEGT. CDR3 DNA: TGTGCCAGCAGGAGTAGCGGGGTTGGCCGGTACTTC. Translating gives CASRSSGVGRYF.

The V call is TRBV24-1, the J call TRBJ2-3; no clear D. V lost 6 bases to trimming and J lost 8 bases, with 14 bases between them. The CDR3 is 13 amino acids. CDR1 KGHDR and CDR2 SFDVKD come from the germline V gene. The CDR3 protein is CATSPDQLGTQYF. The CDR3 DNA reads TGTGCCACCAGTCCGGACCAGCTCGGTACGCAGTATTTT.

This clonotype has more than one count but fewer than ten. CDR3 DNA: TGCAGCATAGGGACTGGGGAGACCCAGTACTTC. It codes for CSIGTGETQYF. The chain links TRBV29-1 to TRBJ2-5, with D possibly being TRBD2 (6 bases). CDR3 length: 11 residues. V was cut by 8 bases and J by 5 bases, with 12 bases left in between. CDR1 SQVTM and CDR2 ANQGSEA come from the germline V gene.

V is TRBV5-1 and J is TRBJ2-1; D is perhaps TRBD2 (5 bases). Germline V lookup: CDR1 SGHRS, CDR2 YFSETQ. The CDR3 has 14 residues. The germline V and J ends were trimmed by 2 bases and 5 bases, with 11 bases remaining between them. CDR3 nucleotides: TGCGCCAGCAGCTTAAGCGGTGAAAACAATGAGCAGTTCTTC. It yields the protein CASSLSGENNEQFF.

This sequence joins TRBV10-3 and TRBJ2-1, with D perhaps matching TRBD1 or TRBD2 (6 bases each). The CDR3 extends over 17 amino acids. Germline V gives CDR1 ENHRY, CDR2 SYGVKD. V was cut by 6 bases and J by 7 bases, with 25 bases left in between. CDR3 sequence reads: CAIRVFSIGGLGNEQFF. DNA for the CDR3: TGTGCCATCAGAGTATTTTCTATTGGGGGGCTCGGGAATGAGCAGTTCTTC.

The chain links TRBV20-1 to TRBJ1-2, with 9 positions matching TRBD1. This CDR3 contains 15 residues. The germline gives CDR1 DFQATT, CDR2 SNEGSKA (reference sequence). V trimming: 3 bases; J trimming: 7 bases; junction bases outside the gene matches: 12. The chain's CDR3 is CSASRTGVGESGYTF. The CDR3 nucleotides are TGCAGTGCTAGTAGGACAGGGGTTGGGGAGAGTGGCTACACCTTC.

V usage is TRBV10-2 and J usage is TRBJ2-5, with D tentatively TRBD2 (5 bases). Germline V CDR1 and CDR2: WSHSY, SAAADI. This CDR3 has 16 amino acids. The germline V and J ends were trimmed by 0 bases and 4 bases, with 15 bases remaining between them. DNA for the CDR3: TGCGCCAGCAGTGAGTCTGGCGGACTTCTTCGAGAGACCCAGTACTTC. As protein: CASSESGGLLRETQYF.